The 18 T cell receptor beta chains below come from one sample, sequenced in a study of regulatory T cells in long-lasting Graves disease. The time point here: persistent/refractory GD, antithyroid drugs over 5 years with positive TRAb. RNA isolated from PBMCs was used to make the TCR library. CDR3 regions were amplified by Arm-PCR using iRepertoire HTBI primers to build TCR beta libraries. TCRdb reprocessed the multiplex PCR reads with MiXCR, giving one entry per CDR3 protein. The sample has around 460,000 distinct CDR3 sequences, approximately 23% seen once; the top ten hold 13%. The specimen was peripheral blood mononuclear cells (PBMCs), collected when the disease was refractory, from a patient treated with antithyroid drugs. These receptors all stem from a female donor with Graves disease.

The rearrangement uses TRBV15 and TRBJ2-2; D might be TRBD2 (6 bases). The CDR3 consists of 14 residues. The V end was cut by 1 base, the J end by 6 bases, with 9 bases between. Looked up from germline, CDR1 is LNHNV and CDR2 is YYDKDF (reference sequence). CDR3 nucleotide sequence: TGTGCCACCAGCAGAGGGGTAGCGGCCGGGGAGCTGTTTTTT. Encoded protein: CATSRGVAAGELFF.

This clonotype was found a few times. J is TRBJ2-7 and V is TRBV7-2; 8 bases are shared with TRBD2. Germline V gene data show CDR1 as SGHTA and CDR2 as FQGNSA. This CDR3 region has 15 residues. The junction had 9 bases not matched to a gene; V was cut back by 2 bases and J by 6 bases. The CDR3 DNA sequence: TGTGCCAGCAGCTTATGGGGGACTAGGAGGGTCGAGCAGTACTTC. Amino acid sequence: CASSLWGTRRVEQYF.

The table lists this clonotype with a few counts. The chain links TRBV30 to TRBJ2-7, with unresolved D. The length of the CDR3 is 13 residues. Trimming removed 2 bases from V and 0 bases from J, with 8 bases in between. Germline assignment: CDR1 GTSNPN and CDR2 SVGIG (reference sequence). This CDR3 is CAWSTRFSYEQYF. As DNA, the CDR3 is TGTGCCTGGAGTACCCGTTTCTCCTACGAGCAGTACTTC.

Only a few counts were recorded for this clonotype. The chain combines TRBV29-1 with TRBJ1-2; D is unclear. This CDR3 is built from 13 residues. The germline V gene has CDR1 SQVTM and CDR2 ANQGSEA. The germline V and J ends were trimmed by 6 bases and 8 bases, with 19 bases remaining between them. CDR3 bases: TGCAGCGTCGACCCCCGAAACGAAGGGGGCTACACCTTC. Residues: CSVDPRNEGGYTF.

There are many counts of this clonotype. V gene TRBV7-2 combines with J gene TRBJ1-1, with D unresolved. The CDR3 length is 13 residues. Trimming took 3 bases from V and 2 from J, leaving 7 bases between them. Germline loops: CDR1 SGHTA, CDR2 FQGNSA. DNA for the CDR3: TGTGCCAGCAGCTTGCAGCCAAACACTGAAGCTTTCTTT. Translation gives CASSLQPNTEAFF.

This clonotype was recorded many times. The chain links TRBV19 to TRBJ2-7; D is possibly TRBD1 (5 bases). CDR3 length equals 14 residues. Per the germline V gene, CDR1 is LNHDA and CDR2 is SQIVND (reference sequence). Trimming took 6 bases from V and 5 from J, leaving 17 bases between them. The CDR3 DNA sequence: TGTGCCAGTAGACTCGGGCAGGGTGAGAACGAGCAGTACTTC. This codes for CASRLGQGENEQYF.

This clonotype came up many times. The chain joins TRBV7-2 to TRBJ1-4; the D gene is possibly TRBD1 (5 bases). The CDR3 totals 15 residues. Germline loops: CDR1 SGHTA, CDR2 FQGNSA. V dropped 4 bases and J dropped 3 bases, with 12 bases sitting between them. The CDR3 DNA sequence: TGTGCCAGCAGCTCTCTGACAGTATCTAATGAAAAACTGTTTTTT. Protein product: CASSSLTVSNEKLFF.

This clonotype has ten or more counts. The genes are TRBV11-2 and TRBJ1-1; D unclear. V dropped 3 bases and J dropped 6 bases, with 11 bases sitting between them. There are 13 residues in the CDR3. Germline V gene data show CDR1 as SGHAT and CDR2 as FQNNGV. Written as DNA, the CDR3 is TGTGCCAGCAGCTTGGGCTGGATCCCTGAAGCTTTCTTT. Translated: CASSLGWIPEAFF.

The chain employs TRBV9 and TRBJ1-1; TRBD1 aligns across 8 bases. The CDR3 is made up of 15 amino acids. Germline CDR1 and CDR2: SGDLS and YYNGEE. V dropped 0 bases and J dropped 5; count of bases not matched to a gene: 6. In nucleotides, the CDR3 is TGTGCCAGCAGCGTAGACAGGGGGTATGTGACTGAAGCTTTCTTT. Protein product: CASSVDRGYVTEAFF. The full variable domain, in which reference TRBV9 and TRBJ1-1 provide the parts outside the CDR3, is DSGVTQTPKHLITATGQRVTLRCSPRSGDLSVYWYQQSLDQGLQFLIQYYNGEERAKGNILERFSAQQFPDLHSELNLSSLELGDSALYFCASSVDRGYVTEAFFGQGTRLTVV.

This clonotype was picked up a small number of times. The V call is TRBV20-1, the J call TRBJ2-7, with D unclear. This CDR3 is 13 amino acids long. The ends were cut back, 4 bases at V and 0 bases at J, with 10 bases in the middle. Germline lookup yields CDR1 DFQATT and CDR2 SNEGSKA (reference sequence). In nucleotides, the CDR3 is TGCAGTGCTACCCGCGCCTACTCCTACGAGCAGTACTTC. Encoded protein: CSATRAYSYEQYF.

This clonotype was observed a handful of times. A single base separates this from a much larger clone, so it may be a read error. The chain combines TRBV28 with TRBJ2-5; either TRBD1 or TRBD2 may fit D (5 bases each). The V end was cut by 2 bases, the J end by 6 bases, with 16 bases between. The CDR3 has 15 residues. Per germline, CDR1 MDHEN and CDR2 SYDVKM. The DNA of the CDR3 is TGTGCCAGCAGTTTACAGTCGAGGGGACGCAAGACCCAGTACTTC. Its translation: CASSLQSRGRKTQYF.

This clonotype was detected many times. The J gene is TRBJ1-1, the V gene TRBV12-3 or TRBV12-4; 7 bases agree with TRBD1. J lost 2 bases, V lost 7 bases, and 4 bases had no gene match. The CDR3 loop spans 13 amino acids. CDR3 bases: TGTGCCAGCACACGGGACAGCAACACTGAAGCTTTCTTT. Protein product: CASTRDSNTEAFF.

There are a few counts of this clonotype. This chain joins TRBV7-3 and TRBJ2-2; 10 bases align to TRBD2. Germline lookup yields CDR1 SGHTA and CDR2 FQGTGA. V was clipped by 5 bases and J by 1 base; unmatched bases: 1. The CDR3 contains 15 residues. CDR3 protein: CASSKREGNTGELFF. The CDR3 region has the DNA TGTGCCAGCAGCAAGCGGGAGGGGAACACCGGGGAGCTGTTTTTT. Based on the CDR3 plus reference TRBV7-3 and TRBJ2-2, the full variable domain is GAGVSQTPSNKVTEKGKYVELRCDPISGHTALYWYRQSLGQGPEFLIYFQGTGAADDSGLPNDRFFAVRPEGSVSTLKIQRTERGDSAVYLCASSKREGNTGELFFGEGSRLTVL.

This clonotype has only a few counts. The CDR3 nucleotides read TGTGCCAGTAGTATTACCTCACAGGGGGCGAATTTTAATTCACCCCTCCACTTT. Amino acid sequence: CASSITSQGANFNSPLHF. The chain is built from TRBV19 and TRBJ1-6, with 9 positions matching TRBD1. The CDR3 is 18 amino acids. V was pared by 3 bases and J by 6 bases, with 12 bases of the junction left unmatched. Germline CDR1 and CDR2: LNHDA and SQIVND (reference sequence).

The gene calls are TRBV27 and TRBJ1-2; a possible D gene is TRBD1 (6 bases). CDR3 size: 13 residues. Germline V lookup: CDR1 MNHEY, CDR2 SMNVEV (reference sequence). The germline V and J ends were trimmed by 4 bases and 7 bases, with 13 bases remaining between them. CDR3 loop: CASSSSGHGGYTF. CDR3 coding DNA: TGTGCCAGCAGTTCCTCGGGACACGGTGGCTACACCTTC.

The genes are TRBV12-3 or TRBV12-4 and TRBJ1-1; possible D gene TRBD1, 5 bases. The V end lost 2 bases, the J end lost 1 base, and 11 bases lay between the germline ends. This CDR3 region has 15 residues. CDR3: CASSLSERGNTEAFF. CDR3 sequence (DNA): TGTGCCAGCAGTTTAAGTGAAAGGGGGAACACTGAAGCTTTCTTT.

This clonotype was observed many times. This sequence joins TRBV2 and TRBJ2-7; D remains unclear. The CDR3 loop spans 14 amino acids. V was trimmed by 7 bases and J by 0 bases, leaving 13 bases between them. The germline CDR1 and CDR2 sequences are SNHLY and FYNNEI. The CDR3 protein is CASKGRRSSYEQYF. The CDR3 DNA reads as TGTGCCAGCAAGGGTAGGCGAAGCTCCTACGAGCAGTACTTC.

This clonotype has a handful of counts. The V and J genes are TRBV7-3 and TRBJ2-2; no firm D call. CDR3 size: 16 residues. Per the germline V gene, CDR1 is SGHTA and CDR2 is FQGTGA. V was shortened by 4 bases and J by 5 bases, with 17 bases between the two germline ends. In DNA form, the CDR3 reads TGTGCCAGCAGCTCCTCGAGGAGCGTGGGGACCGGGGAGCTGTTTTTT. As protein: CASSSSRSVGTGELFF.